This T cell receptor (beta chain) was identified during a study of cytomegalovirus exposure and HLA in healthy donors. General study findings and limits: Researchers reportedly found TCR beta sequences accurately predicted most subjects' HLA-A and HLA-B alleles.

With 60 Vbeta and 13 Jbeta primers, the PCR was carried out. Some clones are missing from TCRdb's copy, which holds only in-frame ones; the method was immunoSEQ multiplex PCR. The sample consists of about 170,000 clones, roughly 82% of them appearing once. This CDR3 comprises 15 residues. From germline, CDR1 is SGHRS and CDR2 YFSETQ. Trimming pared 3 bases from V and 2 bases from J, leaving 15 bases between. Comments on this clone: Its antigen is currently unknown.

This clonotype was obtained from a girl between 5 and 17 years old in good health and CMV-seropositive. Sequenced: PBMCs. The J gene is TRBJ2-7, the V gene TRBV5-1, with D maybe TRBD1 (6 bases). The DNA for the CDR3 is TGCGCCAGCAGCTCACCCTCAGGGGCTACCTACGAGCAGTACTTC. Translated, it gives CASSSPSGATYEQYF.